One sample yielded the 24 T cell receptor beta chains listed below, sequenced in a study of CD8 T cells in ankylosing spondylitis. TCRdb reprocessed the 5' RACE reads via MiXCR and lists one record per CDR3 protein. This sample has under 200,000 distinct CDR3 sequences, with roughly 10% found just once. The sequencing input was blood, either unsorted or a sorted T cell fraction (not recorded which). The receptors here all came from a female donor with ankylosing spondylitis or in good health (not recorded which).

V is TRBV4-2 and J is TRBJ2-7; D is tentatively TRBD1 or TRBD2 (6 bases each). The CDR3 runs to 15 residues. Trimming removed 4 bases from V and 4 bases from J, with 17 bases in between. CDR1 LGHNA and CDR2 YNFKEQ come from the germline V gene. The CDR3 DNA reads as TGTGCCAGCAGCCCCCAGGGGCGGGATGTATACGAGCAGTACTTC. The encoded protein is CASSPQGRDVYEQYF.

The genes are TRBV4-1 and TRBJ2-4, with TRBD2 identical over 8 bases. This CDR3 region has 17 residues. Germline assignment: CDR1 MGHRA and CDR2 YSYEKL. The ends lost 4 bases at V and 2 bases at J; junction bases unmatched: 10. The CDR3 here is CASSPAGARGTKNIQYF. DNA of the CDR3: TGCGCCAGCAGCCCAGCGGGAGCGAGAGGCACCAAAAACATTCAGTACTTC.

This clonotype was counted between two and nine times. The rearrangement links TRBV7-2 to TRBJ2-6; D remains unclear. CDR1 SGHTA and CDR2 FQGNSA come from the germline V gene. The CDR3 loop spans 15 amino acids. V lost 5 bases, J lost 0 bases, and 8 bases lay in between. Here the CDR3 reads CASSQYHSGANVLTF. CDR3 nucleotide sequence: TGTGCCAGCAGCCAATATCACTCTGGGGCCAACGTCCTGACTTTC.

This clonotype showed up many times. The chain combines TRBV7-9 with TRBJ2-7, with no clear D. With 6 bases removed from V and 4 bases from J, the gap between germline ends came to 7 bases. The CDR3 sequence is 11 residues long. Germline CDR1 reads SEHNR; CDR2 reads FQNEAQ (reference sequence). CDR3: CASSLEYEQYF. For the CDR3, the DNA is TGTGCCAGCAGTTTGGAGTACGAGCAGTACTTC.

This clonotype was seen only a few times. The chain uses TRBV25-1 and TRBJ2-1; D might be TRBD2 (5 bases). This CDR3 is 12 amino acids long. Germline assignment: CDR1 MGHDK and CDR2 SYGVNS. The V and J ends lost 8 bases and 6 bases respectively, with 11 bases between them. CDR3 DNA sequence: TGTGCCAGCGAAGAAGCGGCCAATGAGCAGTTCTTC. Its protein product is CASEEAANEQFF.

The chain couples TRBV5-6 to TRBJ1-2, with 7 bases matching TRBD1. CDR1 and CDR2 from the germline V gene are SGHDT and YYEEEE. Trimming removed 4 bases from V and 4 bases from J; junction bases left unmatched: 10. The CDR3 contains 15 residues. The CDR3 sequence is CASSPGTVGLYGYTF. In DNA form, the CDR3 reads TGTGCCAGCAGCCCCGGGACAGTTGGACTCTATGGCTACACCTTC.

This clonotype was observed many times. The chain is built from TRBV4-3 and TRBJ1-6, with TRBD1 matching over 7 bases. The germline V gene has CDR1 LGHNA and CDR2 YSLEER. The length of the CDR3 is 14 residues. J was trimmed by 8 bases and V by 6 bases; bases with no gene match: 7. The CDR3 here is CASSLTGADSPLHF. The CDR3 DNA reads as TGCGCCAGCAGTTTAACAGGGGCTGATTCACCCCTCCACTTT.

This clonotype was seen repeatedly, ten times or more. This rearrangement joins TRBV9 to TRBJ2-7; possibly TRBD2 for D (6 bases). CDR3 length: 14 amino acids. CDR1 SGDLS and CDR2 YYNGEE come from the germline V gene. Trimming pared 3 bases from V and 3 bases from J, leaving 13 bases between. CDR3 bases: TGTGCCAGCAGCGAGGGAGGAGACCGCTACGAGCAGTACTTC. It translates to CASSEGGDRYEQYF.

This clonotype has more than one count but fewer than ten. This chain uses TRBV6-2 or TRBV6-3 with TRBJ2-7, with 8 bases matching TRBD1. This CDR3 region has 11 residues. The V and J ends lost 10 bases and 6 bases, in that order; junction bases with no gene match: 5. Per the germline V gene, CDR1 is MNHEY and CDR2 is SVGEGT. The chain's CDR3 is CAIRQGPEQYF. The CDR3 region has the DNA TGTGCCATCCGACAGGGGCCCGAGCAGTACTTC.

This clonotype was observed a handful of times. This sequence joins TRBV4-2 and TRBJ2-6, with 13 bases that match TRBD2. Looked up from germline, CDR1 is LGHNA and CDR2 is YNFKEQ. The CDR3 sequence is 19 residues long. V shed 0 bases and J 4 bases; nucleotides not matched to a gene: 6. The chain's CDR3 is CASSQEYGLAGAGANVLTF. The CDR3 region has the DNA TGTGCCAGCAGCCAAGAGTATGGACTAGCGGGAGCCGGGGCCAACGTCCTGACTTTC.

The CDR3 here is CASSLDSSNQPQHF. The CDR3 bases are TGTGCCAGCAGCCTAGACAGTAGCAATCAGCCCCAGCATTTT. V is TRBV7-9 and J is TRBJ1-5, with D tentatively TRBD1 (5 bases). Germline assignment: CDR1 SEHNR and CDR2 FQNEAQ (reference sequence). The CDR3 loop spans 14 amino acids. Trimming took 5 bases from V and 0 from J, leaving 8 bases between them.

This clonotype was seen at least ten times. The chain links TRBV29-1 to TRBJ2-1, with D uncertain. From germline, CDR1 is SQVTM and CDR2 ANQGSEA. Trimming left V 0 bases short and J 4 bases short, with 4 bases between. The CDR3 covers 12 residues. As DNA, the CDR3 is TGCAGCGTTGAAGAGAGGTACAATGAGCAGTTCTTC. It yields the protein CSVEERYNEQFF.

CDR3 in amino acids: CASSPRLAGGYYNEQFF. The CDR3 DNA reads as TGCGCCAGCAGCCCGAGACTAGCGGGAGGGTACTACAATGAGCAGTTCTTC. J is TRBJ2-1 and V is TRBV5-1, with TRBD2 matching over 14 bases. Germline V gene sequence: CDR1 SGHRS, CDR2 YFSETQ. The CDR3 contains 17 residues. J lost 3 bases, V lost 4 bases, and 6 bases had no gene match. Filled out from reference TRBV5-1 and TRBJ2-1, the complete variable domain reads KAGVTQTPRYLIKTRGQQVTLSCSPISGHRSVSWYQQTPGQGLQFLFEYFSETQRNKGNFPGRFSGRQFSNSRSEMNVSTLELGDSALYLCASSPRLAGGYYNEQFFGPGTRLTVL.

J is TRBJ2-3 and V is TRBV9; 9 positions match TRBD1. With V trimmed by 3 bases and J by 3 bases, 8 bases remained unmatched. Germline V gene sequence: CDR1 SGDLS, CDR2 YYNGEE. CDR3 length: 16 residues. The CDR3, as DNA: TGTGCCAGCAGCGGGGGCTGGACAGGGGCTACAGATACGCAGTATTTT. Amino acid sequence: CASSGGWTGATDTQYF. Full variable domain (rest looked up from reference TRBV9 and TRBJ2-3): DSGVTQTPKHLITATGQRVTLRCSPRSGDLSVYWYQQSLDQGLQFLIQYYNGEERAKGNILERFSAQQFPDLHSELNLSSLELGDSALYFCASSGGWTGATDTQYFGPGTRLTVL.

This clonotype was found a few times. The V and J genes are TRBV2 and TRBJ1-6; weak D call: TRBD1 (5 bases). The CDR3 runs to 15 residues. The ends were cut back, 4 bases at V and 7 bases at J, with 14 bases in the middle. From germline, CDR1 is SNHLY and CDR2 FYNNEI. CDR3 region: CASSVLSTVNSPLHF. The CDR3 DNA is TGTGCCAGCAGTGTATTATCGACAGTCAATTCACCCCTCCACTTT.

The table lists this clonotype with a few counts. The chain has TRBV19 and TRBJ2-1, with D perhaps matching TRBD1 (6 bases). Trimming stripped 7 bases from V and 4 bases from J, with 11 bases between. This CDR3 has 13 amino acids. The germline V gene has CDR1 LNHDA and CDR2 SQIVND (reference sequence). This CDR3 is CASTGARYNEQFF. CDR3 DNA: TGTGCCAGTACAGGGGCTCGATACAATGAGCAGTTCTTC.

This clonotype was seen repeatedly, ten times or more. The chain has TRBV5-1 and TRBJ2-2, with TRBD2 matching 11 bases. Germline V gene sequence: CDR1 SGHRS, CDR2 YFSETQ. The CDR3 contains 17 residues. The ends lost 1 base at V and 4 bases at J; junction bases unmatched: 6. The CDR3 here is CASSLPSSGRFTGELFF. The DNA for the CDR3 is TGCGCCAGCAGCTTGCCTTCTAGCGGGAGGTTCACCGGGGAGCTGTTTTTT.

At least ten counts were recorded for this clonotype. The chain joins TRBV7-8 to TRBJ1-1, with a possible D match to TRBD1 (6 bases). V was shortened by 6 bases and J by 5 bases, with 13 bases between the two germline ends. The CDR3 has 13 amino acids. CDR1 is SGHVS, CDR2 FQNEAQ, per germline. For the CDR3, the DNA is TGTGCCAGCAGGACAGGCCCTGGTACTGAAGCTTTCTTT. Translated: CASRTGPGTEAFF.

This clonotype was counted between two and nine times. This chain uses TRBV7-9 with TRBJ2-7; D is uncertain. Trimming shortened V by 5 bases and J by 6 bases, and 8 bases separated the two germline ends. This CDR3 has 11 residues. Germline V gene sequence: CDR1 SEHNR, CDR2 FQNEAQ (reference sequence). In DNA, the CDR3 is TGTGCCAGCAGCACTCGTGGCGAGCAGTACTTC. This gives the protein CASSTRGEQYF.

V gene TRBV24-1 combines with J gene TRBJ2-1; TRBD1 matches 9 bases. V was pared by 7 bases and J by 2 bases, with 8 bases of the junction left unmatched. Germline CDR1 KGHDR, CDR2 SFDVKD. The CDR3 extends over 16 amino acids. DNA for the CDR3: TGTGCCACCAGCCCAAGGACAGGGGATCCCTACAATGAGCAGTTCTTC. The encoded protein is CATSPRTGDPYNEQFF.

The V and J genes are TRBV11-2 and TRBJ1-1; D gene ambiguous. Trimming took off 5 bases at V and 5 bases at J, with 9 bases between the two ends. In germline, CDR1 is SGHAT, CDR2 FQNNGV. The CDR3 runs 12 residues. For the CDR3, the DNA is TGTGCCAGCAGCCACAGAAGGACTGAAGCTTTCTTT. It encodes CASSHRRTEAFF.

This chain links TRBV2 with TRBJ1-1, with D tentatively TRBD1 (5 bases). Germline loops: CDR1 SNHLY, CDR2 FYNNEI. Trimming removed 10 bases at V and 1 base at J, with 22 bases between. This CDR3 is 16 amino acids long. CDR3 nucleotide sequence: TGTGCCACCTCCCCTGGGGAAGGGGAGGGGAACACTGAAGCTTTCTTT. Translation: CATSPGEGEGNTEAFF.

The chain couples TRBV11-3 to TRBJ2-1; 7 nucleotides match TRBD2. The CDR3 is 16 residues long. V gave up 0 bases and J gave up 2 bases; unmatched junction bases: 4. CDR1 is SGHNT and CDR2 is YENEEA in the germline V gene. The CDR3 nucleotides read TGTGCCAGCAGCTTAGAGGCGGGAGCGGCCTACAATGAGCAGTTCTTC. Protein product: CASSLEAGAAYNEQFF. Complete variable domain (other parts from reference TRBV11-3 and TRBJ2-1): EAGVVQSPRYKIIEKKQPVAFWCNPISGHNTLYWYLQNLGQGPELLIRYENEEAVDDSQLPKDRFSAERLKGVDSTLKIQPAELGDSAVYLCASSLEAGAAYNEQFFGPGTRLTVL.

CDR3 bases: TGTGCCAGCAGCTTAGATTCTGTGGCCCCTGAGGACGAGCAGTACTTC. This gives the protein CASSLDSVAPEDEQYF. The genes are TRBV7-9 and TRBJ2-7; D call uncertain. This CDR3 region has 16 residues. Per germline, CDR1 SEHNR and CDR2 FQNEAQ (reference sequence). Trimming removed 1 base at V and 5 bases at J, with 18 bases between.